This paragraph reports one T cell receptor (beta chain). Its specificity is not known. One end of the junction is discordant with germline, which a read error may explain. The data stem from a study of cytomegalovirus exposure and HLA in healthy donors. The donors gave bone marrow, and they were healthy. Study-wide points: In a later analysis, DRB1 alleles had the most associated TCRs; HLA-C alleles the fewest.

PCR involved 60 Vbeta and 13 Jbeta primers. Repertoires were generated with immunoSEQ multiplex PCR, while TCRdb's copy carries only in-frame clones and drops some. Recorded for this sample: about 100,000 clones. CDR1 is SGHRS and CDR2 is YFSETQ in the germline V gene. The CDR3 consists of 14 residues. The source is a middle-aged man in good health and CMV-seronegative. Sequenced input: PBMCs. J is TRBJ1-2 and V is TRBV5-1; D is unresolved. The CDR3 DNA reads as TGCGCCAGCAGCTTGGGGCCAGCTAACTATGGCTACTCCTTC. It codes for CASSLGPANYGYSF.